The 27 T cell receptor beta chains reported below all come from one sample, sequenced in a study of blood T cells in healthy people across ages. A sample-barcoded 5' primer and a J-beta primer mix were used in a second PCR of about 6 to 12 cycles. TCRdb called the 5' RACE reads again in MiXCR, with one record for every CDR3 protein. The table shows 600,000 or so distinct CDR3 sequences, with about 28% occurring only once. Sequences were obtained from blood. The receptors stem from a woman of 80 years or more in good health.

This clonotype was detected ten times or more. The chain is built from TRBV20-1 and TRBJ2-7, with D possibly being TRBD2 (6 bases). V lost 7 bases to trimming and J lost 5 bases, with 18 bases between them. Germline values: CDR1 DFQATT, CDR2 SNEGSKA (reference sequence). This CDR3 contains 13 residues. CDR3 nucleotides: TGCAGTGGGACCGAACGGGGGTCCGACGAGCAGTACTTC. It translates to CSGTERGSDEQYF.

This clonotype came up many times. The rearrangement links TRBV5-1 to TRBJ2-1; D remains unclear. This CDR3 region has 14 residues. Trimming stripped 0 bases from V and 1 base from J, with 5 bases between. CDR1 and CDR2 (germline): SGHRS, YFSETQ. CDR3 DNA sequence: TGCGCCAGCAGCTTGGATACGTCCTACAATGAGCAGTTCTTC. Its protein is CASSLDTSYNEQFF.

About this clonotype itself: A much larger clone differs from this one at a single base, so this may be a read error. The chain is built from TRBV4-3 and TRBJ1-2; D possibly corresponds to TRBD1 (6 bases). There are 17 residues in the CDR3. The germline V gene encodes CDR1 LGHNA and CDR2 YSLEER. Trimming pared 2 bases from V and 4 bases from J, leaving 20 bases between. The CDR3: CASSQHAQGAGGYGYTF. The CDR3 region has the DNA TGCGCCAGCAGCCAACACGCACAGGGAGCTGGGGGCTATGGCTACACCTTC.

With respect to this clonotype: A much larger clone differs by one base, so this may be a read error. The CDR3 DNA sequence: TGCGCCAGCAGCTTGGCCAGGCCGGACACTGAAGCTTTCTTT. The encoded protein is CASSLARPDTEAFF. This chain joins TRBV5-1 and TRBJ1-1; D remains unclear. In germline, CDR1 is SGHRS, CDR2 YFSETQ. V was cut by 0 bases and J by 3 bases, with 9 bases left in between. The CDR3 contains 14 residues.

This clonotype was counted ten times or more. J is TRBJ1-2 and V is TRBV30; maybe TRBD1 (5 bases). V dropped 0 bases and J dropped 2 bases, with 13 bases sitting between them. CDR1 and CDR2 (germline): GTSNPN, SVGIG (reference sequence). This CDR3 spans 15 amino acids. CDR3 sequence (DNA): TGTGCCTGGAGTGTTGGTAGACAGACAAACTATGGCTACACCTTC. Protein: CAWSVGRQTNYGYTF.

With regard to this clonotype: This sequence may be a read error, since a much larger clone differs from it by one base. The chain recombines TRBV5-1 with TRBJ2-1, with 8 bases fitting TRBD2. From germline, CDR1 is SGHRS and CDR2 YFSETQ. The CDR3 is 15 amino acids. The CDR3 nucleotides are TGCGCCAGCAGCTCCTACGGGGGGGAGGTGAATGGGCAGTTCTTC. This translates into CASSSYGGEVNGQFF.

The CDR3 is CSAKGQAGWGEQFF. In DNA form, the CDR3 reads TGCAGTGCTAAAGGACAGGCGGGTTGGGGTGAGCAGTTCTTC. V gene TRBV20-1 combines with J gene TRBJ2-1; TRBD1 matches 7 bases. J gave up 9 bases and V 4 bases, and 12 bases lay outside the gene matches. The CDR3 totals 14 residues. The germline gives CDR1 DFQATT, CDR2 SNEGSKA (reference sequence).

The chain has TRBV5-1 and TRBJ2-1; D perhaps matches TRBD1 (6 bases). Per germline, CDR1 SGHRS and CDR2 YFSETQ. The ends were cut back, 1 base at V and 7 bases at J, with 9 bases in the middle. This CDR3 spans 13 amino acids. CDR3 loop: CASSLIQGNEQFF. The CDR3, as DNA: TGCGCCAGCAGCTTGATCCAGGGGAATGAGCAGTTCTTC.

Worth noting for this clonotype: A read error may be the cause here, since a much bigger clone is one base away. This chain connects TRBV3-1 to TRBJ2-5; 8 nucleotides match TRBD2. V lost 1 base and J lost 2; bases outside the gene matches: 12. CDR1 LGHDT and CDR2 YNNKEL come from the germline V gene (reference sequence). This CDR3 has 18 residues. CDR3 residues: CASSQGLKLAEPQETQYF. DNA for the CDR3: TGTGCCAGCAGCCAAGGCCTCAAACTAGCGGAGCCTCAAGAGACCCAGTACTTC.

This clonotype was seen at least ten times. CDR3 loop: CASSAGVHTDTQYF. The CDR3 DNA reads as TGTGCCAGCAGCGCCGGAGTACACACAGATACGCAGTATTTT. This rearrangement joins TRBV11-3 to TRBJ2-3; D is undetermined. Germline V lookup: CDR1 SGHNT, CDR2 YENEEA. V was shortened by 5 bases and J by 2 bases, with 11 bases between the two germline ends. CDR3 size: 14 residues.

At least ten counts were recorded for this clonotype. The CDR3 loop reads CSASVGGRDTQYF. The CDR3 coding sequence is TGCAGTGCTAGTGTGGGGGGGCGGGATACGCAGTATTTT. The chain recombines TRBV20-1 with TRBJ2-3, with D perhaps matching TRBD2 (7 bases). The CDR3 runs 13 residues. V lost 3 bases to trimming and J lost 6 bases, with 13 bases between them. Germline assignment: CDR1 DFQATT and CDR2 SNEGSKA (reference sequence).

This clonotype was observed at least ten times. The CDR3 loop is CSARDRLWADTQYF. In DNA form, the CDR3 reads TGCAGTGCTAGAGATAGGCTATGGGCAGATACGCAGTATTTT. The genes are TRBV20-1 and TRBJ2-3, with no clear D. The V end was cut by 0 bases, the J end by 4 bases, with 11 bases between. Germline CDR1 is DFQATT and CDR2 is SNEGSKA (reference sequence). The CDR3 contains 14 residues.

As regards this clonotype: A much larger clone sits a single nucleotide away, making a read error possible. This chain uses TRBV7-2 with TRBJ2-1, with D tentatively TRBD2 (5 bases). Germline CDR1 reads SGHTA; CDR2 reads FQGNSA. Trimming pared 3 bases from V and 4 bases from J, leaving 13 bases between. The CDR3 runs to 15 residues. CDR3 bases: TGTACCAGCAGCTTTGAGGGCAGCCTATACAATGAGCAGTTCTTC. It yields the protein CTSSFEGSLYNEQFF.

This clonotype was detected only a few times. The chain carries TRBV11-2 and TRBJ1-1, with D unclear. The length of the CDR3 is 13 residues. V lost 4 bases, J lost 0 bases, and 6 bases lay in between. Germline-derived CDR1 and CDR2 are SGHAT and FQNNGV. The CDR3 nucleotides are TGTGCCAGCAGCTACATAATGAACACTGAAGCTTTCTTT. Its protein product is CASSYIMNTEAFF.

The rearrangement joins TRBV6-5 to TRBJ1-2; 8 positions agree with TRBD1. The germline CDR1 and CDR2 sequences are MNHEY and SVGAGI. V was pared by 0 bases and J by 3 bases, with 3 bases of the junction left unmatched. The CDR3 contains 15 residues. CDR3 loop: CASSYSGQGDYGYTF. Written as DNA, the CDR3 is TGTGCCAGCAGTTACTCAGGACAGGGAGACTATGGCTACACCTTC.

The chain joins TRBV7-9 to TRBJ1-1, with D hard to call. This CDR3 has 14 residues. V lost 0 bases and J lost 4, with 9 bases in between. CDR1 and CDR2 from the germline V gene are SEHNR and FQNEAQ (reference sequence). The CDR3 coding sequence is TGTGCCAGCAGCTTAGCCGGGCCGGGCACTGAAGCTTTCTTT. Translating gives CASSLAGPGTEAFF.

This rearrangement joins TRBV4-2 to TRBJ2-1, with D possibly being TRBD2 (5 bases). Trimming took 5 bases from V and 9 from J, leaving 17 bases between them. Germline V CDR1 and CDR2: LGHNA, YNFKEQ. The CDR3 covers 14 residues. The CDR3 coding sequence is TGTGCCAGCAGCGATAGCCCTCCCAGCGGTGAGCAGTTCTTC. This codes for CASSDSPPSGEQFF.

The sample holds a few counts of this clonotype. The chain carries TRBV5-1 and TRBJ2-3; the D call may be TRBD1 or TRBD2 (6 bases each). The CDR3 has 15 residues. CDR1 and CDR2 (germline): SGHRS, YFSETQ. V dropped 1 base and J dropped 2 bases, with 11 bases sitting between them. The CDR3 bases are TGCGCCAGCAGCTTGACAGGGACTCCCACAGATACGCAGTATTTT. Protein sequence: CASSLTGTPTDTQYF. The full variable domain, its missing parts supplied by reference TRBV5-1 and TRBJ2-3, is KAGVTQTPRYLIKTRGQQVTLSCSPISGHRSVSWYQQTPGQGLQFLFEYFSETQRNKGNFPGRFSGRQFSNSRSEMNVSTLELGDSALYLCASSLTGTPTDTQYFGPGTRLTVL.

This sequence joins TRBV20-1 and TRBJ1-1; D unresolved. V lost 0 bases and J lost 1, with 9 bases in between. CDR1 and CDR2 (germline): DFQATT, SNEGSKA (reference sequence). The CDR3 is made up of 14 amino acids. The CDR3 loop is CSAREQLRNTEAFF. The CDR3 DNA sequence: TGCAGTGCTAGAGAACAGTTAAGGAACACTGAAGCTTTCTTT.

This clonotype occurred many times. The chain has TRBV6-2 or TRBV6-3 and TRBJ1-2; a weak D match, TRBD1 (5 bases). Germline loops: CDR1 MNHEY, CDR2 SVGEGT. V was trimmed by 6 bases and J by 5 bases, leaving 16 bases between them. This CDR3 contains 14 residues. The DNA of the CDR3 is TGTGCCAGCAGCTCGACCGGGACGGCTTATGGCTACACCTTC. It translates to CASSSTGTAYGYTF.

The chain uses TRBV5-1 and TRBJ2-5; the match to TRBD1 covers 7 bases. CDR1 SGHRS and CDR2 YFSETQ come from the germline V gene. CDR3 length equals 15 residues. V shed 1 base, J shed 11 bases, and the junction held 14 bases outside the gene matches. Here the CDR3 DNA reads TGCGCCAGCAGCTTGTGGGCAGGGGGTGAGTATGAGCAGTACTTC. This codes for CASSLWAGGEYEQYF.

This clonotype was seen at least ten times. The rearrangement uses TRBV6-1 and TRBJ2-3; 8 nucleotides agree with TRBD1. This CDR3 is 13 amino acids long. Germline CDR1 MNHNS, CDR2 SASEGT. V trimming: 10 bases; J trimming: 4 bases; junction bases outside the gene matches: 7. The DNA of the CDR3 is TGTGCCACTTCGGACAGGGCAGCAGATACGCAGTATTTT. Translation gives CATSDRAADTQYF.

This clonotype was picked up many times. CDR3 sequence: CASSLAEGQPQHF. In DNA form, the CDR3 reads TGTGCCAGCAGCTTAGCGGAGGGCCAGCCCCAGCATTTT. The gene calls are TRBV7-9 and TRBJ1-5; no clear D. The ends were cut back, 0 bases at V and 7 bases at J, with 7 bases in the middle. Germline CDR1 is SEHNR and CDR2 is FQNEAQ (reference sequence). CDR3 length: 13 amino acids.

The genes are TRBV6-5 and TRBJ1-6; D gene unclear. CDR3 size: 15 residues. Trimming shortened V by 1 base and J by 10 bases, and 14 bases separated the two germline ends. CDR1 is MNHEY, CDR2 SVGAGI, per germline. CDR3 sequence reads: CASSYYSGVGSPLHF. CDR3 sequence (DNA): TGTGCCAGCAGTTACTATTCCGGGGTAGGGTCACCCCTCCACTTT.

As for this clonotype: The germline gene is not matched at one end of the junction; a read error may be the cause. The J gene is TRBJ2-1, the V gene TRBV3-1; 10 bases are a match to TRBD2. Germline V CDR1 and CDR2: LGHDT, YNNKEL (reference sequence). There are 15 residues in the CDR3. The CDR3 DNA reads as TGTGCCGGCAGCCATAGCGGGGGGCGAGACAATGAGCAGTTCTTC. It is translated as CAGSHSGGRDNEQFF.

This clonotype was counted at least ten times. V and J are TRBV5-1 and TRBJ2-5, with 7 bases lining up with TRBD2. The CDR3 length is 17 residues. From germline, CDR1 is SGHRS and CDR2 YFSETQ. J lost 1 base, V lost 4 bases, and 13 bases had no gene match. CDR3 DNA: TGCGCCAGCAGCCCGGAGGGCGGGGGAAGGTCCCAAGAGACCCAGTACTTC. Protein: CASSPEGGGRSQETQYF.

This clonotype came up many times. The rearrangement joins TRBV30 to TRBJ2-4; D not certain. Germline V gene sequence: CDR1 GTSNPN, CDR2 SVGIG (reference sequence). This CDR3 is built from 12 residues. V was clipped by 6 bases and J by 5 bases, with 11 bases between them. The DNA for the CDR3 is TGTGCCTGCCGGGTCACCGAAAACATTCAGTACTTC. Protein: CACRVTENIQYF.